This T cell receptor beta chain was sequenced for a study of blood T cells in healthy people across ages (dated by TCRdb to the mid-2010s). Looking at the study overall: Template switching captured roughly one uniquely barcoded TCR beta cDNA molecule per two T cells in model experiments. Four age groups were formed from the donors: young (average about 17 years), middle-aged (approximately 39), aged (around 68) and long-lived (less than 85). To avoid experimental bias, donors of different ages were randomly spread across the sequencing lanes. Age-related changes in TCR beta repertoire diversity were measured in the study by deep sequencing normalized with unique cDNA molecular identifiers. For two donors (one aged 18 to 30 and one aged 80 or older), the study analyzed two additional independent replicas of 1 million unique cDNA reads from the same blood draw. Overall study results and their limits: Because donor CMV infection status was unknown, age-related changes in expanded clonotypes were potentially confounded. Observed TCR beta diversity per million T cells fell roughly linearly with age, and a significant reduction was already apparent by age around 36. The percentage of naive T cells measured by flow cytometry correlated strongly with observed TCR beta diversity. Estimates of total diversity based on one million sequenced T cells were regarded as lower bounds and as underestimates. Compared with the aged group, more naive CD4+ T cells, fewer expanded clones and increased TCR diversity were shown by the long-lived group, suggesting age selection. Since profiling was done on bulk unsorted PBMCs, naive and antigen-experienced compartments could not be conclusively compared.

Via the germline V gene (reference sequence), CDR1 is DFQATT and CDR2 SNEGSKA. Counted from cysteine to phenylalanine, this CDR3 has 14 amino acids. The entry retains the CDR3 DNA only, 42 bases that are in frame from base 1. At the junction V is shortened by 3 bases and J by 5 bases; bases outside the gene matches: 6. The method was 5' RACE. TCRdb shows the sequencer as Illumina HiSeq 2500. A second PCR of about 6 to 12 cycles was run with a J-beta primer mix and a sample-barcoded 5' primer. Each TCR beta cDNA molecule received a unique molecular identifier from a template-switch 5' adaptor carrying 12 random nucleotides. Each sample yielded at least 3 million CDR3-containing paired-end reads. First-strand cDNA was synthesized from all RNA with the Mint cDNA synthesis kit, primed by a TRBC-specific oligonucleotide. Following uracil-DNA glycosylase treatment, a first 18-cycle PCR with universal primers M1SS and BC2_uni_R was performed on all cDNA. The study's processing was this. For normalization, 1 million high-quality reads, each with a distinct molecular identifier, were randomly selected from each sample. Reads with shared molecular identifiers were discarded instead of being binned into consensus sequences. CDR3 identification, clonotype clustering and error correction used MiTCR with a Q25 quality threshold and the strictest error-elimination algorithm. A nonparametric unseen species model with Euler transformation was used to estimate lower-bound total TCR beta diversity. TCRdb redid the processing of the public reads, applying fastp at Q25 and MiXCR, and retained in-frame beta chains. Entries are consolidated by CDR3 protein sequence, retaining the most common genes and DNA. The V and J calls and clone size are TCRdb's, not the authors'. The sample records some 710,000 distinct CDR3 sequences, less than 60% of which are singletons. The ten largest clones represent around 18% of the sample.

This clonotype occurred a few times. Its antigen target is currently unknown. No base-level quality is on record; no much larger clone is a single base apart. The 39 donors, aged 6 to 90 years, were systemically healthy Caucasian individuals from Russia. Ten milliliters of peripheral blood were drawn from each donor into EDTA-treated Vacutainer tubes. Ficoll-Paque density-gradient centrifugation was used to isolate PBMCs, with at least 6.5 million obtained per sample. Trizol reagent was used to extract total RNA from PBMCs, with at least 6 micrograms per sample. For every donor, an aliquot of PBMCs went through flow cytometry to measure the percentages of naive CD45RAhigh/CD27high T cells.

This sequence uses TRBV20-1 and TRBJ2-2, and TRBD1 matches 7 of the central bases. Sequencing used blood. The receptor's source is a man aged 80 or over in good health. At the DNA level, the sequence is TGCAGTGCTAGGAAAGGGGGCGCGACCGGGGAGCTGTTTTTT. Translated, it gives CSARKGGATGELFF.